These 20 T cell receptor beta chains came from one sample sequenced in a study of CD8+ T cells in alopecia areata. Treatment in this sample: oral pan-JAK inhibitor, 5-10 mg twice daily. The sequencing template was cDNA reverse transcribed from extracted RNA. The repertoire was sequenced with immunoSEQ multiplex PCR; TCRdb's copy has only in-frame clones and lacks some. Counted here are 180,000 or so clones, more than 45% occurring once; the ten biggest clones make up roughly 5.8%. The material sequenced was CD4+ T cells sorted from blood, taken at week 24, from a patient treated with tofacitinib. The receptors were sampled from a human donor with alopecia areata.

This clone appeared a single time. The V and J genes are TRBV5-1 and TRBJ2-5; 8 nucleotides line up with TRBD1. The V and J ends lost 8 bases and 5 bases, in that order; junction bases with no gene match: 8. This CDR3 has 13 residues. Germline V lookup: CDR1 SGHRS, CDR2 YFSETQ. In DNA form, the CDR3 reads TGCGCCAGTCATCAGGGGGCTCGGGAGACCCAGTACTTC. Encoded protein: CASHQGARETQYF.

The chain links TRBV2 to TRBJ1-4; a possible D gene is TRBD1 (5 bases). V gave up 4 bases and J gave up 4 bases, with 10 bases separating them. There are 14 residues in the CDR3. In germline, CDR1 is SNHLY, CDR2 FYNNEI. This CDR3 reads CASSVRRDNEKLFF. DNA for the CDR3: TGTGCCAGCAGTGTCCGCAGGGATAATGAAAAACTGTTTTTT.

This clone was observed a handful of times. This chain's CDR3 is CASSVTGHSAFF. The CDR3 DNA is TGCGCCAGCAGCGTTACGGGACACTCGGCTTTCTTT. The V call is TRBV23-1, the J call TRBJ1-1, with D possibly TRBD1 on 6 matching bases. TRBV23-1 is annotated as an ORF whose role is uncertain. The CDR3 runs 12 residues. V was clipped by 6 bases and J by 11 bases, with 16 bases between them.

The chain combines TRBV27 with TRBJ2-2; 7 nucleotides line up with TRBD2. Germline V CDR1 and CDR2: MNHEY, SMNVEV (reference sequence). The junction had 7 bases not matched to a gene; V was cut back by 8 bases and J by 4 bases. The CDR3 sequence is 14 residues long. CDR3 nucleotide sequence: TGTGCCAGCGTACACTTAGCGGGCACCGGGGAGCTGTTTTTT. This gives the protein CASVHLAGTGELFF.

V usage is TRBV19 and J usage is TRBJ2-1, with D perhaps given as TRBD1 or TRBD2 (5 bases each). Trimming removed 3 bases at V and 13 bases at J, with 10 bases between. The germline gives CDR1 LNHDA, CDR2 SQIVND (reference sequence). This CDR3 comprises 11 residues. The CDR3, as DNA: TGTGCCAGTAGTATGTCTGGGGGACAGTTCTTC. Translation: CASSMSGGQFF.

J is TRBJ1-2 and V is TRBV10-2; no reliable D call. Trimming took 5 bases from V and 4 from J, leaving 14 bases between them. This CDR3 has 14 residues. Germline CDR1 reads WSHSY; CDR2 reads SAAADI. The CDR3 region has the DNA TGCGCCAGCAGTCCGGCCCCGGGTGGCTATGGCTACACCTTC. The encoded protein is CASSPAPGGYGYTF.

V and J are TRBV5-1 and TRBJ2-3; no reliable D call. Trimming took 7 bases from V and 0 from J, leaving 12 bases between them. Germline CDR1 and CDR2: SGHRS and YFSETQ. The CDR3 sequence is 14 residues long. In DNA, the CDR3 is TGCGCCAGCGGTTATATGGCTAGCACAGATACGCAGTATTTT. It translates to CASGYMASTDTQYF.

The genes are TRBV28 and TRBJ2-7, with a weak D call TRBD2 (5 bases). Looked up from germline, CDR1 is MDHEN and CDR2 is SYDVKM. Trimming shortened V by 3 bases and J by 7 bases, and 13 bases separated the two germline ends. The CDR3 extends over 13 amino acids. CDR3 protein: CASSFPSTGEQYF. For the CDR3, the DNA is TGTGCCAGCAGTTTCCCCTCGACGGGGGAGCAGTACTTC.

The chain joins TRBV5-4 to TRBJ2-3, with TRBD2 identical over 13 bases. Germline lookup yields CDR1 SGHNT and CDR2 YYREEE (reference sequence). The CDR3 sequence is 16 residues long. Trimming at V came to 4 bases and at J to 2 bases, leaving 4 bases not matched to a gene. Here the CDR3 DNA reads TGTGCCAGCAGCATGGGACTAGCGGGGCCCACAGATACGCAGTATTTT. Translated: CASSMGLAGPTDTQYF.

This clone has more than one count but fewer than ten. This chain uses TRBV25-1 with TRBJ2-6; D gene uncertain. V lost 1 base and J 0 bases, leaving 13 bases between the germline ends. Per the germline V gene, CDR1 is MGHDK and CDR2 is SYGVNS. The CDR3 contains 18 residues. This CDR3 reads CASSESKVLSSGANVLTF. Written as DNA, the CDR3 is TGTGCCAGCAGTGAATCCAAGGTACTTAGCTCTGGGGCCAACGTCCTGACTTTC.

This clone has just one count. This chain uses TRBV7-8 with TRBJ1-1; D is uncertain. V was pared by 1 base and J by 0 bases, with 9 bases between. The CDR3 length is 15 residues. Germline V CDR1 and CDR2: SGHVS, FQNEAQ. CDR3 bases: TGTGCCAGCAGCTTAGTTCGTGAACTGAACACTGAAGCTTTCTTT. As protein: CASSLVRELNTEAFF.

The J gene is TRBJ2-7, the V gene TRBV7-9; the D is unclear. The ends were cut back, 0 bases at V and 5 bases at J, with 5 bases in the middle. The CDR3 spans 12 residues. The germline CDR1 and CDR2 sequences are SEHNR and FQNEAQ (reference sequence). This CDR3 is CASSLALDEQYF. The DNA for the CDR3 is TGTGCCAGCAGCTTAGCGCTGGACGAGCAGTACTTC.

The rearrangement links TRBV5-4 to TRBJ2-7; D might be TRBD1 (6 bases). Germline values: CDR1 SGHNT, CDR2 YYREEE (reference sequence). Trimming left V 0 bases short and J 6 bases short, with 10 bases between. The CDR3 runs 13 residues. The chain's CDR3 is CASSLDPQGEQYF. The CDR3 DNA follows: TGTGCCAGCAGCTTGGACCCACAGGGCGAGCAGTACTTC.

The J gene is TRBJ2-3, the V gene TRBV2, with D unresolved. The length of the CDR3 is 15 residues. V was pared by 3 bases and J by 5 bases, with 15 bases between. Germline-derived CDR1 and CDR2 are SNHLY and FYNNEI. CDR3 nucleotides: TGTGCCAGCAGTGATCCTGGGCTCGCCCTAGATACGCAGTATTTT. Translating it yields CASSDPGLALDTQYF.

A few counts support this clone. The DNA of the CDR3 is TGCGCCAGCAGCCAAGGGAGGGGGAGCTCCTACGAGCAGTACTTC. Translated: CASSQGRGSSYEQYF. The chain recombines TRBV4-3 with TRBJ2-7; D is perhaps TRBD1 or TRBD2 (6 bases each). The germline V and J ends were trimmed by 1 base and 0 bases, with 10 bases remaining between them. This CDR3 has 15 amino acids. Germline V lookup: CDR1 LGHNA, CDR2 YSLEER.

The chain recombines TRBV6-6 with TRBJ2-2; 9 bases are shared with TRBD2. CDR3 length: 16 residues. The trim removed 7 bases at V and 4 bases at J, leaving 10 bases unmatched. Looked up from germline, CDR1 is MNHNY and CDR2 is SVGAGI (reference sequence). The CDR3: CASNRVAGVITGELFF. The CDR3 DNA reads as TGTGCCAGCAATCGAGTAGCGGGAGTCATCACCGGGGAGCTGTTTTTT.

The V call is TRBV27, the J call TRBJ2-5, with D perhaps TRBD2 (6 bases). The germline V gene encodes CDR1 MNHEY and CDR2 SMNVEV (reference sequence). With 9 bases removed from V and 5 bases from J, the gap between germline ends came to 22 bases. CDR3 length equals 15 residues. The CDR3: CASSWGSGVGETQYF. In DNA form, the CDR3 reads TGTGCCAGTTCTTGGGGTAGCGGAGTGGGGGAGACCCAGTACTTC.

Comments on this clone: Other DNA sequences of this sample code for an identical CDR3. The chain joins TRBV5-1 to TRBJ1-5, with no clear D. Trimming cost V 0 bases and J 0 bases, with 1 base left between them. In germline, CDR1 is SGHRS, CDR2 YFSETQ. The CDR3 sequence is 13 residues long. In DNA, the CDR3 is TGCGCCAGCAGCTTGGATAGCAATCAGCCCCAGCATTTT. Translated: CASSLDSNQPQHF.

CDR3 bases: TGTGCCAGCAGCTTCAGCACAGATACGCAGTATTTT. Protein: CASSFSTDTQYF. V and J are TRBV5-4 and TRBJ2-3; no clear D. The CDR3 consists of 12 residues. The V and J ends lost 2 bases and 0 bases respectively, with 1 base between them. The germline V gene encodes CDR1 SGHNT and CDR2 YYREEE (reference sequence).

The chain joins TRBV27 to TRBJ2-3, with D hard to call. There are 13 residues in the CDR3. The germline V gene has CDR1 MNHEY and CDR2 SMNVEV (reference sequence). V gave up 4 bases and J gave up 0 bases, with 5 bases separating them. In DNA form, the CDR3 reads TGTGCCAGCAGTTGGAGAAGCACAGATACGCAGTATTTT. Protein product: CASSWRSTDTQYF.